This T cell receptor (beta chain) was identified in a study of cytotoxic CD8 clonotypes in ibrutinib-treated CLL. Study-wide context: 25 or so partial and 2 complete responses; at median approximately 68 months, about 14 remitted, about twelve progressed.

A remark on this clone: Its antigen remains unknown.

The data were produced by immunoSEQ multiplex PCR, yet TCRdb's version contains in-frame clones alone and is incomplete. The sample contains some 140,000 clones, approximately 80% of which appear only once. Study-wide results and limits: Sampling times differed between sustained-remission and progressing patients. Public clonotypes were uncommon and contracted or stayed stable on treatment.

The TCR sequence derives from a human donor with chronic lymphocytic leukemia. The sample consisted of PBMCs, taken after 12 months of ibrutinib treatment.

The DNA of the CDR3 is TGTGCCAGCAGCTTACCCACGACTAGCGGGAGTGACGAGCAGTACTTC. Its translation: CASSLPTTSGSDEQYF. This chain uses TRBV7-9 with TRBJ2-7; 12 bases are shared with TRBD2. V was clipped by 2 bases and J by 5 bases; unmatched bases: 7. Germline CDR1 and CDR2: SEHNR and FQNEAQ (reference sequence). The CDR3 runs to 16 residues.